Described below is a single TCR beta chain sequence and its context. This sample is drawn from a study of shared clonotypes between healthy human individuals. Study in general: Plates per donor: three CD4 naive, three CD4 memory, two CD8 naive, one CD8 memory.

Produced via immunoSEQ multiplex PCR; TCRdb's table is partial and in-frame only. The profile covers over a million clones, with around three quarters appearing a single time and 0.55% to 0.7% taken by the ten largest. Healthy HIV-negative adults with no recent acute infections or vaccinations were recruited as donors. V lost 1 base, J lost 7 bases, and 13 bases stayed unmatched. Germline V CDR1 and CDR2: SGHRS, YFSETQ. This CDR3 is built from 17 residues. The chain employs TRBV5-1 and TRBJ2-1; 8 nucleotides agree with TRBD2. The sequence was collected from a man between 18 and 29 years old in good health. Some clones in this sample may be carry-over from other donors' samples. The sequenced sample was memory CD4+ T cells from PBMCs. The subset: CD45RA-negative fraction. The CDR3 DNA reads TGCGCCAGCAGCTTGTCGGGAAGGAGCGGGAGATCTAATGAGCAGTTCTTC. Its protein product is CASSLSGRSGRSNEQFF.